This T cell receptor beta chain was sequenced during a study of blood T cell repertoires in COVID-19. Study summary: Some COVID-19 samples were acute and others convalescent; all came from the United States, Italy and Spain.

This clone came up once. This table comes from immunoSEQ multiplex PCR, and its TCRdb copy is limited to in-frame clones, with some not included. The data show over 250,000 clones, with approximately 90% seen just once and over 2% held by the top ten. The sequence was obtained from a woman aged 30 to 39 with COVID-19, enrolled during active disease. The sequenced material came from peripheral blood.

The CDR3 DNA reads as TGTGCCAGCAGCACAGCCGGGACAGGGAAGCATTTT. Its protein product is CASSTAGTGKHF. The rearrangement links TRBV27 to TRBJ1-5; 9 nucleotides line up with TRBD1. CDR1 and CDR2 from the germline V gene are MNHEY and SMNVEV (reference sequence). With V trimmed by 6 bases and J by 14 bases, 8 bases remained unmatched. The CDR3 covers 12 residues.